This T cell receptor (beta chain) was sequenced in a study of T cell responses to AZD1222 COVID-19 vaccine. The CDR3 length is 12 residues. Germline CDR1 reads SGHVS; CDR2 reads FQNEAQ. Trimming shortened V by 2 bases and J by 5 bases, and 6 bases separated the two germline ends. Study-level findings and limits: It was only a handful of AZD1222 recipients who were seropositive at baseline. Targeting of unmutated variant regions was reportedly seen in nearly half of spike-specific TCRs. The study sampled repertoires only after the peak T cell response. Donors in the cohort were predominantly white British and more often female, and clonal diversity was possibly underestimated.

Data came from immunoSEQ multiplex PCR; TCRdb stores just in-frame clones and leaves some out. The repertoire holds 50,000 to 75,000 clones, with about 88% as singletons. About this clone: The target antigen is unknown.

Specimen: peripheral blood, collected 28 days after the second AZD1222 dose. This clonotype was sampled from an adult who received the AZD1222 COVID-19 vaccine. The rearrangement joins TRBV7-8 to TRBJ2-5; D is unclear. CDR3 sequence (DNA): TGTGCCAGCAGCTTATTCACGGAGACCCAGTACTTC. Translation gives CASSLFTETQYF.